The clone carrying this TCR beta chain has just one count. This entry is derived from a study of T cell changes during pregnancy in multiple sclerosis. V lost 4 bases, J lost 4 bases, and 14 bases lay in between. Germline V gives CDR1 SGHDT, CDR2 YYEEEE. CDR3 length: 14 amino acids. Profiled with immunoSEQ multiplex PCR; TCRdb holds only in-frame clones, not every one. The sample carries roughly 90,000 clones, roughly 91% recorded once. Sequences were derived from peripheral blood, sampled in the first trimester of pregnancy. This chain links TRBV5-6 with TRBJ1-2, with D perhaps TRBD1 (5 bases). The receptor was isolated from a female donor with multiple sclerosis, enrolled in a pregnancy study. The CDR3 spells CASSQDIGVYGYTF. CDR3 nucleotide sequence: TGTGCCAGCAGCCAGGACATTGGAGTCTATGGCTACACCTTC.